This passage covers 21 T cell receptor beta chains from one sample sequenced in a study of T cells after yellow fever vaccination. Each CDR3 protein gets one entry after TCRdb re-called the 5' RACE reads with MiXCR. This table holds over 110,000 distinct CDR3 sequences, over 7% found once. Here the sequenced sample was CD4+ T cells sorted from PBMCs, taken 5 days after the yellow fever booster vaccination. The receptors derive from a young man who received the YFV17D yellow fever vaccine.

This clonotype was seen at least ten times. J is TRBJ1-1 and V is TRBV7-9; no firm D call. V was trimmed by 5 bases and J by 5 bases, leaving 9 bases between them. CDR3 length: 12 residues. Germline V lookup: CDR1 SEHNR, CDR2 FQNEAQ (reference sequence). The CDR3 spells CASSPGLTEAFF. In nucleotides, the CDR3 is TGTGCCAGCAGCCCCGGGTTAACTGAAGCTTTCTTT.

This clonotype has a count of ten or more. The chain is built from TRBV7-9 and TRBJ2-1; D possibly corresponds to TRBD2 (6 bases). V gave up 6 bases and J gave up 0 bases, with 15 bases separating them. This CDR3 comprises 16 residues. Germline V gene sequence: CDR1 SEHNR, CDR2 FQNEAQ (reference sequence). The CDR3 region is CASSWAEGSSYNEQFF. The CDR3 DNA reads as TGTGCCAGCAGTTGGGCGGAGGGGAGCTCCTACAATGAGCAGTTCTTC.

This clonotype was recorded at least ten times. The chain employs TRBV28 and TRBJ2-7; 10 bases are shared with TRBD1. Germline CDR1 reads MDHEN; CDR2 reads SYDVKM. The CDR3 spans 14 residues. V lost 7 bases and J lost 6; bases outside the gene matches: 9. The DNA for the CDR3 is TGTGCCAGCATTTCGGGACAGGGGTTCTCCGAGCAGTACTTC. It specifies CASISGQGFSEQYF.

With regard to this clonotype: This clone may be a read error of a much larger clone one base away. This chain links TRBV20-1 with TRBJ2-1; D perhaps matches TRBD1 (6 bases). The ends were cut back, 5 bases at V and 5 bases at J, with 16 bases in the middle. The germline CDR1 and CDR2 sequences are DFQATT and SNEGSKA (reference sequence). There are 14 residues in the CDR3. As DNA, the CDR3 is TGCAGTGCTCCAGGGAAGGGGGTAGACAATGAGCAGTTCTTC. Translation: CSAPGKGVDNEQFF.

This clonotype appeared many times. The rearrangement joins TRBV29-1 to TRBJ1-1; 7 bases are a match to TRBD1. Trimming at V came to 4 bases and at J to 2 bases, leaving 4 bases not matched to a gene. The CDR3 consists of 13 residues. Germline loops: CDR1 SQVTM, CDR2 ANQGSEA. CDR3 protein: CSVGTGINTEAFF. The CDR3 region has the DNA TGCAGCGTTGGGACAGGCATAAACACTGAAGCTTTCTTT.

CDR3 DNA: TGTGCCAGCAGCTTGGACGCAGCGGGAGGGCTGGGCGGGGAGCTGTTTTTT. Translation gives CASSLDAAGGLGGELFF. J is TRBJ2-2 and V is TRBV5-4; TRBD2 aligns across 10 bases. This CDR3 comprises 17 residues. Germline V gene sequence: CDR1 SGHNT, CDR2 YYREEE (reference sequence). Unmatched junction bases numbered 9, after V lost 0 bases and J lost 7 bases. The whole variable domain, filled in from reference TRBV5-4 and TRBJ2-2, reads ETGVTQSPTHLIKTRGQQVTLRCSSQSGHNTVSWYQQALGQGPQFIFQYYREEENGRGNFPPRFSGLQFPNYSSELNVNALELDDSALYLCASSLDAAGGLGGELFFGEGSRLTVL.

This clonotype occurred many times. This chain joins TRBV5-1 and TRBJ2-7; 8 nucleotides line up with TRBD2. The ends lost 0 bases at V and 1 base at J; junction bases unmatched: 6. Germline loops: CDR1 SGHRS, CDR2 YFSETQ. This CDR3 is 16 amino acids long. The CDR3 DNA is TGCGCCAGCAGCTTGGAGGTAGCGGGATATTCCTACGAGCAGTACTTC. Encoded protein: CASSLEVAGYSYEQYF.

This clonotype was seen at least ten times. J is TRBJ2-1 and V is TRBV6-2 or TRBV6-3; tentative D call: TRBD1 (6 bases). Trimming removed 6 bases from V and 7 bases from J, with 19 bases in between. The CDR3 sequence is 15 residues long. The V gene's germline CDR1 is MNHEY and CDR2 SVGEGT. The CDR3 DNA sequence: TGTGCCAGCAGGACTCCAGGGGCTAGTGGGAATGAGCAGTTCTTC. It specifies CASRTPGASGNEQFF.

This clonotype was picked up many times. The V call is TRBV2, the J call TRBJ2-1, with D perhaps matching TRBD1 or TRBD2 (5 bases each). Trimming stripped 4 bases from V and 7 bases from J, with 11 bases between. This CDR3 is built from 13 residues. Germline CDR1 SNHLY, CDR2 FYNNEI. In DNA, the CDR3 is TGTGCCAGCAGTGTAATGGGGGAAAATGAGCAGTTCTTC. As protein: CASSVMGENEQFF.

Worth noting for this clonotype: A much larger clone sits a single nucleotide away, making a read error possible. The V gene is TRBV7-6, the J gene TRBJ2-1, with D uncertain. Trimming stripped 8 bases from V and 5 bases from J, with 4 bases between. CDR3 length equals 10 residues. The germline gives CDR1 SGHVS, CDR2 FNYEAQ. The CDR3 DNA is TGTGCCAGCGGGAACAATGAGCAGTTCTTC. Its protein is CASGNNEQFF.

This clonotype was seen many times. V gene TRBV5-1 combines with J gene TRBJ2-1, with 11 bases fitting TRBD2. In germline, CDR1 is SGHRS, CDR2 YFSETQ. This CDR3 has 17 residues. With 3 bases clipped from V and 4 bases from J, the junction kept 9 bases outside the gene matches. Here the CDR3 reads CASSYRLGLAEYNEQFF. The CDR3 DNA reads TGCGCCAGCAGCTACCGACTGGGACTAGCGGAATACAATGAGCAGTTCTTC.

This clonotype was found many times. The chain carries TRBV5-6 and TRBJ2-1, with 10 bases matching TRBD2. Germline V gene sequence: CDR1 SGHDT, CDR2 YYEEEE. The CDR3 runs 17 residues. V shed 2 bases, J shed 8 bases, and the junction held 13 bases outside the gene matches. The CDR3 bases are TGTGCCAGCAGCTTTAGATTGAGCGGGAGGGGGATGGATGAGCAGTTCTTC. Translating gives CASSFRLSGRGMDEQFF.

This clonotype appeared many times. DNA for the CDR3: TGCAGTGCTAGACCCTCTGGTTTTGGGGGGCGCTCCGGCAGTCAGCCCCAGCATTTT. Amino acid sequence: CSARPSGFGGRSGSQPQHF. The chain uses TRBV20-1 and TRBJ1-5; maybe TRBD1 (6 bases). The CDR3 is made up of 19 amino acids. Per the germline V gene, CDR1 is DFQATT and CDR2 is SNEGSKA (reference sequence). Trimming shortened V by 2 bases and J by 6 bases, and 29 bases separated the two germline ends.

This clonotype was seen at least ten times. V gene TRBV7-2 combines with J gene TRBJ1-3, with 7 nucleotides matching TRBD1. Germline CDR1 SGHTA, CDR2 FQGNSA. Germline trimming cut 5 bases from V and 10 bases from J; bases unmatched to any gene: 8. This CDR3 is 13 amino acids long. CDR3 DNA: TGTGCCAGCAGCCTTGGGACAGAACCTACCATATATTTT. It codes for CASSLGTEPTIYF.

The chain employs TRBV27 and TRBJ2-6; D remains unclear. The CDR3 runs 16 residues. Trimming left V 6 bases short and J 2 bases short, with 14 bases between. The germline gives CDR1 MNHEY, CDR2 SMNVEV (reference sequence). CDR3 residues: CASRFLPETGANVLTF. CDR3 nucleotides: TGTGCCAGCAGATTCCTGCCTGAAACTGGGGCCAACGTCCTGACTTTC.

This clonotype has more than one count but fewer than ten. The V gene is TRBV5-4, the J gene TRBJ2-5, with 11 bases matching TRBD1. With 3 bases clipped from V and 4 bases from J, the junction kept 5 bases outside the gene matches. Germline loops: CDR1 SGHNT, CDR2 YYREEE (reference sequence). The CDR3 contains 15 residues. Here the CDR3 DNA reads TGTGCCAGCAGCTCGTGGACAGGGGGCGCAGAGACCCAGTACTTC. Translated: CASSSWTGGAETQYF.

This clonotype has at least ten counts. The chain carries TRBV30 and TRBJ2-7, with TRBD2 matching 8 bases. CDR1 is GTSNPN and CDR2 is SVGIG in the germline V gene (reference sequence). This CDR3 has 13 amino acids. V shed 4 bases and J 3 bases; nucleotides not matched to a gene: 5. The CDR3 nucleotides are TGTGCCTGGACTAGCGGGCTTATCTACGAGCAGTACTTC. It encodes CAWTSGLIYEQYF.

This clonotype was seen many times. The chain has TRBV24-1 and TRBJ2-3, with 14 positions matching TRBD2. V lost 3 bases and J lost 1; bases outside the gene matches: 5. CDR3 length: 18 residues. Germline V lookup: CDR1 KGHDR, CDR2 SFDVKD. The CDR3 nucleotides are TGTGCCACCAGTGATATGAGGGGACTAGCGGGAGGCACAGATACGCAGTATTTT. Translation gives CATSDMRGLAGGTDTQYF.

This clonotype was recorded at least ten times. The rearrangement uses TRBV20-1 and TRBJ2-5; D may be TRBD1 (5 bases). The CDR3 is 11 residues long. Germline CDR1 is DFQATT and CDR2 is SNEGSKA (reference sequence). The V end was cut by 6 bases, the J end by 4 bases, with 9 bases between. In DNA form, the CDR3 reads TGCAGTGCCGTTCAGGGAGAGACCCAGTACTTC. This translates into CSAVQGETQYF.

This clonotype was found many times. The rearrangement links TRBV29-1 to TRBJ2-5; 12 bases are a match to TRBD2. The CDR3 is 14 residues long. Germline V gene data show CDR1 as SQVTM and CDR2 as ANQGSEA. V lost 4 bases and J lost 4; bases outside the gene matches: 4. DNA of the CDR3: TGCAGCGTTGTGACTAGCGGGAGTTCAGAGACCCAGTACTTC. The encoded protein is CSVVTSGSSETQYF.

This clonotype was recorded at least ten times. The chain recombines TRBV4-3 with TRBJ2-1, with D possibly TRBD2 on 6 matching bases. Trimming took 0 bases from V and 0 from J, leaving 15 bases between them. Germline V CDR1 and CDR2: LGHNA, YSLEER. CDR3 length equals 18 residues. CDR3 nucleotides: TGCGCCAGCAGCCAAGAGATTTTCAGCGGGCCCTCCTACAATGAGCAGTTCTTC. Translating gives CASSQEIFSGPSYNEQFF.